These 28 T cell receptor beta chains share one sample of origin, sequenced in a study of cytomegalovirus exposure and HLA in healthy donors. The PCR was carried out with 60 Vbeta primers and 13 Jbeta primers. The protocol was immunoSEQ multiplex PCR, while the TCRdb copy is restricted to in-frame clones and leaves out a portion. The repertoire holds 230,000 or so clones, with nearly 95% as singletons. The source material was PBMCs. The source of these receptors is a girl aged 2-10 years in good health and CMV-seronegative.

The chain employs TRBV7-8 and TRBJ2-1; 11 bases match TRBD2. The CDR3 spans 17 residues. Germline loops: CDR1 SGHVS, CDR2 FQNEAQ. The ends lost 0 bases at V and 4 bases at J; junction bases unmatched: 5. The CDR3 reads CASSLAASGRYYNEQFF. The CDR3 DNA reads TGTGCCAGCAGCTTAGCGGCTAGCGGGAGGTATTACAATGAGCAGTTCTTC.

This clone was found once. The rearrangement joins TRBV13 to TRBJ2-5; TRBD2 agrees at 10 bases. The ends lost 5 bases at V and 1 base at J; junction bases unmatched: 7. This CDR3 contains 16 residues. Germline V gives CDR1 PRHDT, CDR2 FYEKMQ (reference sequence). CDR3 loop: CASSTLAGGFQETQYF. In DNA form, the CDR3 reads TGTGCCAGCAGCACCTTAGCGGGGGGATTCCAAGAGACCCAGTACTTC.

The chain is built from TRBV28 and TRBJ1-2, with 7 bases matching TRBD1. V was pared by 4 bases and J by 7 bases, with 9 bases of the junction left unmatched. Per germline, CDR1 MDHEN and CDR2 SYDVKM. The CDR3 has 14 residues. The CDR3, as DNA: TGTGCCAGCAGTTCGCGCACCCCAGGGGGTGGCTACACCTTC. Its translation is CASSSRTPGGGYTF.

The chain links TRBV29-1 to TRBJ2-4; a weak D match, TRBD1 (5 bases). The CDR3 covers 11 residues. Germline CDR1 and CDR2: SQVTM and ANQGSEA. With 4 bases removed from V and 5 bases from J, the gap between germline ends came to 6 bases. CDR3 bases: TGCAGCGTTGTCAGGGAAAACATTCAGTACTTC. Translating it yields CSVVRENIQYF.

This chain connects TRBV5-4 to TRBJ1-1; the match to TRBD1 covers 8 bases. The CDR3 has 14 residues. Germline lookup yields CDR1 SGHNT and CDR2 YYREEE (reference sequence). The V gene end was trimmed by 3 bases and the J gene end by 5 bases; junction bases not matched to a gene: 6. The CDR3 DNA reads as TGTGCCAGCAGCTGGACAGGGCAGGAGACTGAAGCTTTCTTT. Its translation: CASSWTGQETEAFF.

The CDR3 loop reads CASSTRTANNSPLHF. Written as DNA, the CDR3 is TGTGCCAGCAGCACGCGGACAGCCAATAATTCACCCCTCCACTTT. The J gene is TRBJ1-6, the V gene TRBV7-9; maybe TRBD1 (6 bases). Trimming pared 5 bases from V and 5 bases from J, leaving 13 bases between. The CDR3 covers 15 residues. CDR1 and CDR2 from the germline V gene are SEHNR and FQNEAQ (reference sequence).

V gene TRBV30 combines with J gene TRBJ2-5; 7 bases map to TRBD1. The J call may be in error: the DNA end matches TRBJ2-7 better. CDR1 and CDR2 (germline): GTSNPN, SVGIG (reference sequence). The CDR3 totals 13 residues. The CDR3 DNA reads as TGTGCCTGCTTCCACAGGGGCCAAACCGAGCAGTACTTC. Residues: CACFHRGQTEQYF.

The rearrangement joins TRBV6-1 to TRBJ1-1; perhaps TRBD1 as D (5 bases). Per the germline V gene, CDR1 is MNHNS and CDR2 is SASEGT. Trimming removed 2 bases at V and 11 bases at J, with 12 bases between. This CDR3 has 12 residues. The CDR3 reads CASSELGEEAFF. For the CDR3, the DNA is TGTGCCAGCAGTGAACTGGGGGAGGAGGCTTTCTTT.

The chain links TRBV30 to TRBJ2-5; perhaps TRBD2 as D (7 bases). The CDR3 has 13 residues. Germline loops: CDR1 GTSNPN, CDR2 SVGIG (reference sequence). V was shortened by 3 bases and J by 5 bases, with 13 bases between the two germline ends. The CDR3: CAWSHREGETQYF. The DNA for the CDR3 is TGTGCCTGGAGCCACAGGGAGGGGGAGACCCAGTACTTC.

This clone was counted a single time. This chain connects TRBV5-1 to TRBJ1-1; TRBD1 aligns across 8 bases. The junction had 13 bases not matched to a gene; V was cut back by 5 bases and J by 4 bases. This CDR3 has 16 amino acids. Germline CDR1 SGHRS, CDR2 YFSETQ. The CDR3 spells CASSHPRGRGGTEAFF. CDR3 nucleotide sequence: TGCGCCAGCAGTCACCCCAGGGGGCGCGGGGGCACTGAAGCTTTCTTT.

This chain links TRBV27 with TRBJ2-5; 7 nucleotides line up with TRBD1. Germline V CDR1 and CDR2: MNHEY, SMNVEV (reference sequence). V lost 7 bases and J lost 3; bases outside the gene matches: 8. CDR3 length: 14 residues. CDR3: CASKTGDTKETQYF. In DNA, the CDR3 is TGTGCCAGCAAAACAGGGGATACTAAAGAGACCCAGTACTTC.

The V and J genes are TRBV29-1 and TRBJ2-7; TRBD1 matches at 9 bases. The CDR3 length is 13 residues. CDR1 and CDR2 (germline): SQVTM, ANQGSEA. The V segment lost 6 bases and the J segment 2 bases; nucleotides outside the gene matches: 5. CDR3 region: CSVLRQGAYEQYF. The CDR3 DNA sequence: TGCAGCGTCCTACGACAGGGGGCCTACGAGCAGTACTTC.

V is TRBV29-1 and J is TRBJ2-6; TRBD1 matches at 10 bases. V lost 4 bases and J lost 0; bases outside the gene matches: 21. Germline V gene sequence: CDR1 SQVTM, CDR2 ANQGSEA. The CDR3 extends over 22 amino acids. CDR3 region: CSVVRERVTGTGVSSGANVLTF. The CDR3 nucleotides read TGCAGCGTTGTTAGGGAGCGGGTGACCGGGACAGGGGTATCCTCTGGGGCCAACGTCCTGACTTTC.

This rearrangement joins TRBV30 to TRBJ1-4; 7 nucleotides match TRBD1. The germline V gene encodes CDR1 GTSNPN and CDR2 SVGIG (reference sequence). V was pared by 3 bases and J by 8 bases, with 6 bases of the junction left unmatched. This CDR3 has 13 residues. DNA of the CDR3: TGTGCCTGGAGGTCGGGGACAGCGGAAAAACTGTTTTTT. It encodes CAWRSGTAEKLFF.

The gene calls are TRBV6-1 and TRBJ1-4; the match to TRBD1 covers 7 bases. The germline V gene encodes CDR1 MNHNS and CDR2 SASEGT. Germline trimming cut 6 bases from V and 4 bases from J; bases unmatched to any gene: 8. CDR3 length: 15 amino acids. Here the CDR3 DNA reads TGTGCCAGCAGCGGCAGGGGGTTCGGTAATGAAAAACTGTTTTTT. Amino acids: CASSGRGFGNEKLFF.

V is TRBV6-1 and J is TRBJ2-7, with a tentative D call TRBD1 (6 bases). This CDR3 is built from 13 residues. Trimming removed 4 bases at V and 3 bases at J, with 10 bases between. The germline V gene encodes CDR1 MNHNS and CDR2 SASEGT. Here the CDR3 DNA reads TGTGCCAGCAGTGGCGACAGGAGCTACGAGCAGTACTTC. This translates into CASSGDRSYEQYF.

The chain links TRBV5-1 to TRBJ2-3; 11 nucleotides agree with TRBD2. The CDR3 runs to 15 residues. CDR1 is SGHRS and CDR2 is YFSETQ in the germline V gene. The trim removed 0 bases at V and 6 bases at J, leaving 3 bases unmatched. The CDR3 bases are TGCGCCAGCAGCTTGGCGGCTAGCGGGAGGGATACGCAGTATTTT. The encoded protein is CASSLAASGRDTQYF.

The chain has TRBV5-1 and TRBJ2-1; 10 nucleotides agree with TRBD2. Per germline, CDR1 SGHRS and CDR2 YFSETQ. The ends lost 4 bases at V and 3 bases at J; junction bases unmatched: 7. This CDR3 spans 16 amino acids. Here the CDR3 reads CASSVSSGSSYNEQFF. CDR3 DNA: TGCGCCAGCAGCGTATCTAGCGGGAGTAGCTACAATGAGCAGTTCTTC.

This sequence joins TRBV7-8 and TRBJ2-1; 11 nucleotides line up with TRBD2. V shed 5 bases and J 3 bases; nucleotides not matched to a gene: 6. The V gene's germline CDR1 is SGHVS and CDR2 FQNEAQ. CDR3 length: 16 amino acids. The CDR3 DNA reads as TGTGCCAGCAGCCAAGCCGGGACTAGCGGCTACAATGAGCAGTTCTTC. Its protein is CASSQAGTSGYNEQFF.

The chain recombines TRBV6-1 with TRBJ2-7; 10 positions agree with TRBD1. CDR1 MNHNS and CDR2 SASEGT come from the germline V gene. The CDR3 is 14 amino acids. Germline trimming cut 3 bases from V and 4 bases from J; bases unmatched to any gene: 3. This chain's CDR3 is CASSDGTGVYEQYF. DNA of the CDR3: TGTGCCAGCAGTGACGGGACAGGGGTTTACGAGCAGTACTTC.

V gene TRBV10-3 combines with J gene TRBJ2-1, with 8 bases lining up with TRBD2. The CDR3 is 15 amino acids. Germline assignment: CDR1 ENHRY and CDR2 SYGVKD. The V gene end was trimmed by 6 bases and the J gene end by 0 bases; junction bases not matched to a gene: 4. CDR3 protein: CAIREGLASYNEQFF. In DNA form, the CDR3 reads TGTGCCATCAGGGAAGGACTAGCCTCCTACAATGAGCAGTTCTTC.

This clone appeared once. The chain employs TRBV7-9 and TRBJ2-1; D perhaps matches TRBD1 (6 bases). From germline, CDR1 is SEHNR and CDR2 FQNEAQ (reference sequence). This CDR3 has 16 residues. With 5 bases removed from V and 4 bases from J, the gap between germline ends came to 18 bases. CDR3 in DNA: TGTGCCAGCAGCATACCTAGGGGGACAATATACAATGAGCAGTTCTTC. Amino acids: CASSIPRGTIYNEQFF.

The chain links TRBV18 to TRBJ1-2; the match to TRBD1 covers 7 bases. The CDR3 runs to 12 residues. With V trimmed by 3 bases and J by 8 bases, 3 bases remained unmatched. CDR1 is KGHSH, CDR2 LQKENI, per germline. CDR3 coding DNA: TGTGCCAGCTCACCTGGACAGGCCGGCTACACCTTC. Protein product: CASSPGQAGYTF.

The chain employs TRBV4-2 and TRBJ1-5; tentative D call: TRBD1 (5 bases). Germline V gives CDR1 LGHNA, CDR2 YNFKEQ. V was cut by 0 bases and J by 2 bases, with 14 bases left in between. The CDR3 is 17 residues long. The CDR3 reads CASSQDLAGEGNQPQHF. CDR3 bases: TGTGCCAGCAGCCAAGATCTAGCGGGGGAAGGCAATCAGCCCCAGCATTTT.

The CDR3 loop reads CASSPGLVGSYNEQFF. CDR3 coding DNA: TGTGCCAGCAGCCCAGGACTAGTAGGGTCCTACAATGAGCAGTTCTTC. The rearrangement links TRBV7-6 to TRBJ2-1; TRBD2 agrees at 7 bases. Per the germline V gene, CDR1 is SGHVS and CDR2 is FNYEAQ. The CDR3 spans 16 residues. V was pared by 5 bases and J by 1 base, with 8 bases of the junction left unmatched. Based on the CDR3 plus reference TRBV7-6 and TRBJ2-1, the full variable domain is GAGVSQSPRYKVTKRGQDVALRCDPISGHVSLYWYRQALGQGPEFLTYFNYEAQQDKSGLPNDRFSAERPEGSISTLTIQRTEQRDSAMYRCASSPGLVGSYNEQFFGPGTRLTVL.

The rearrangement uses TRBV10-3 and TRBJ2-1; D unclear. Germline V gene data show CDR1 as ENHRY and CDR2 as SYGVKD. The CDR3 runs to 12 residues. Trimming removed 3 bases at V and 5 bases at J, with 5 bases between. The CDR3 nucleotides are TGTGCCATCAGTGACCGCGACAATGAGCAGTTCTTC. Protein: CAISDRDNEQFF.

The chain links TRBV15 to TRBJ2-1; 8 nucleotides match TRBD2. This CDR3 has 16 amino acids. The germline V gene encodes CDR1 LNHNV and CDR2 YYDKDF (reference sequence). V lost 5 bases, J lost 1 base, and 7 bases stayed unmatched. The CDR3 here is CATSDVGGRSYNEQFF. CDR3 DNA sequence: TGTGCCACCAGCGATGTCGGCGGGAGGTCCTACAATGAGCAGTTCTTC.

The table lists this clone with a count of one. The chain carries TRBV11-2 and TRBJ2-6; the match to TRBD2 covers 11 bases. The germline V gene encodes CDR1 SGHAT and CDR2 FQNNGV. The V gene end was trimmed by 5 bases and the J gene end by 0 bases; junction bases not matched to a gene: 6. This CDR3 is built from 18 residues. The CDR3 protein is CASSLLAGGSSGANVLTF. In DNA form, the CDR3 reads TGTGCCAGCAGCCTCCTAGCGGGGGGAAGCTCTGGGGCCAACGTCCTGACTTTC.